These T cell receptor beta chains were read from a single sample in a study of vaccination effects on CD4 cells after COVID-19. Repertoires were generated with immunoSEQ multiplex PCR, while TCRdb's copy carries only in-frame clones and drops some. The data contain fewer than 75,000 clones, around 84% of them singletons. These receptors have no known antigen. The sequences come from CD4+ T cells from PBMCs cultured without peptide, collected after COVID-19 vaccination. The source of these receptors is a human donor who received a COVID-19 vaccine. CDR3s leave out the opening cysteine and the closing phenylalanine or tryptophan. The order of the fields is V gene, J gene, CDR3 protein.

>TRBV10-3|TRBJ2-3
AISTTDTQY
>TRBV5-1|TRBJ2-7
ASSQGLAPYEQY
>TRBV6-5|TRBJ2-1
ASSSFNEQF
>TRBV4-1|TRBJ2-2
ASSQRDRGSTGELF
>TRBV27|TRBJ2-3
ASSQNRGDTQY
>TRBV7-9|TRBJ2-5
ASNSLQETQY
>TRBV30|TRBJ2-3
ACKTSGGTDTQY
>TRBV3-1/TRBV3-2|TRBJ1-5
ASSPRTGVNQPQH
>TRBV5-1|TRBJ1-1
ASSEGVGDTEAF
>TRBV5-6|TRBJ1-5
ASSLRSPYSNQPQH
>TRBV3-1/TRBV3-2|TRBJ1-2
ASSLSQGTYGYT
>TRBV7-9|TRBJ2-2
ASSPGPRGANTGELF
>TRBV24-1|TRBJ1-2
ATSDPTGTVNYGYT
>TRBV5-1|TRBJ1-1
ASSSTTGRVGTEAF
>TRBV9|TRBJ1-2
ASSVDRLVRHGYT
>TRBV5-1|TRBJ2-5
ASSAWGQGQETQY
>TRBV19|TRBJ1-2
ASTLTGDYGYT
>TRBV4-2|TRBJ2-5
ASSQGLAGAKETQY
>TRBV19|TRBJ2-4
ASSIVLGLAKNIQY
>TRBV27|TRBJ1-2
ASSPVKRGNYGYT
>TRBV7-2|TRBJ1-2
ASSLPGRKGYT
>TRBV6-1|TRBJ1-4
ASSESGGTNEKLF
>TRBV15|TRBJ1-1
ATNGGAETEAF
>TRBV6-2/TRBV6-3|TRBJ1-1
ASSYSDMNTEAF
>TRBV5-1|TRBJ2-1
ASSFPSRVDEQF
>TRBV19|TRBJ1-5
ATSLYNYRGNQPQH
>TRBV6-6|TRBJ2-3
ASSPPLASGDTDTQY
>TRBV27|TRBJ1-2
ASRTEYGYT
>TRBV3-1/TRBV3-2|TRBJ2-1
ASSRNSKWSGRAGNEQF
>TRBV6-2/TRBV6-3|TRBJ1-2
ASSEDRGPGYT
>TRBV5-1|TRBJ1-1
ASSLDGQGNTEAF
>TRBV9|TRBJ2-3
ASSVDLGADTQY
>TRBV30|TRBJ2-3
AWSGGFGGTDTQY
>TRBV30|TRBJ1-2
ARSGGNYGYT
>TRBV7-9|TRBJ2-3
ASSLAIGIAEDTQY
>TRBV20-1|TRBJ1-2
SASPQNGYT
>TRBV18|TRBJ2-2
ASSGQGATGELF
>TRBV3-1/TRBV3-2|TRBJ1-4
ASSQGQISTNEKLF
>TRBV3-1/TRBV3-2|TRBJ2-5
ASSQGRGGLQETQY
>TRBV13|TRBJ1-2
ASSLEPSTGSGSGGYT
>TRBV6-5|TRBJ1-2
ASLTGGEGYT
>TRBV4-3|TRBJ2-5
ASSQDPGAGGETQY
>TRBV6-1|TRBJ2-7
ASSSVQGWGEQY
>TRBV7-2|TRBJ2-3
ASSLRQGTDTQY
>TRBV6-5|TRBJ1-2
ASSYSESTTYGYT
>TRBV4-1|TRBJ1-5
ASSQDRRAGGNQPQH
>TRBV10-3|TRBJ1-1
AISETVVPAF
>TRBV19|TRBJ2-5
ASSAQATSGGIQETQY
>TRBV7-3|TRBJ1-2
ASSFRGYT
>TRBV13|TRBJ2-3
ASSLTSTDTQY
>TRBV4-2|TRBJ2-2
ASSQDVIAGGQTGELF
>TRBV2|TRBJ2-5
ASSKETGVETQY
>TRBV7-2|TRBJ2-3
ASSSRLAGVADTQY